The 24 T cell receptor beta chains listed next were all sequenced from one sample in a study of T-cell reconstitution after alpha-beta-depleted transplantation in children. During its preparation, the TCRbeta library received unique molecular identifiers. One entry per CDR3 protein, called by TCRdb with MiXCR from the PCR reads. This sample has approximately 400,000 distinct CDR3 sequences, with roughly a tenth found just once. The sample was PBMCs from the stem cell graft donor, taken from the stem cell graft. The source is a human donor who donated a stem cell graft to a child with acute myeloid leukemia.

In this sample, this clonotype turned up a few times. This sequence joins TRBV5-4 and TRBJ2-3, with TRBD2 matching 13 bases. This CDR3 is built from 16 residues. CDR1 SGHNT and CDR2 YYREEE come from the germline V gene (reference sequence). The ends lost 4 bases at V and 2 bases at J; junction bases unmatched: 4. CDR3: CASSMGLAGYTDTQYF. The DNA for the CDR3 is TGTGCCAGCAGCATGGGACTAGCGGGGTACACAGATACGCAGTATTTT.

The V call is TRBV6-5, the J call TRBJ2-7, with 7 bases that match TRBD2. This CDR3 spans 15 amino acids. J was trimmed by 0 bases and V by 0 bases; bases with no gene match: 2. The V gene's germline CDR1 is MNHEY and CDR2 SVGAGI. CDR3 DNA: TGTGCCAGCAGTTACTCGGGGGAGGGCTCCTACGAGCAGTACTTC. Its protein product is CASSYSGEGSYEQYF.

This clonotype was found a few times. The chain links TRBV29-1 to TRBJ2-5, with 8 bases fitting TRBD1. V gave up 4 bases and J gave up 5 bases; unmatched junction bases: 6. There are 13 residues in the CDR3. Germline values: CDR1 SQVTM, CDR2 ANQGSEA. CDR3 in amino acids: CSVVRDRMETQYF. CDR3 DNA: TGCAGCGTTGTCCGGGACAGGATGGAGACCCAGTACTTC.

The chain has TRBV30 and TRBJ1-2; 8 bases match TRBD1. In germline, CDR1 is GTSNPN, CDR2 SVGIG (reference sequence). V gave up 3 bases and J gave up 7 bases; unmatched junction bases: 7. This CDR3 is 13 amino acids long. CDR3 nucleotides: TGTGCCTGGAGCGTCGGACAGGGATTTGGCTACACCTTC. Translating it yields CAWSVGQGFGYTF.

This clonotype was recorded at least ten times. The chain couples TRBV7-6 to TRBJ2-1, with 11 positions matching TRBD2. The CDR3 has 20 amino acids. V gave up 5 bases and J gave up 0 bases; unmatched junction bases: 15. Germline V gene lookup returns CDR1 SGHVS and CDR2 FNYEAQ. CDR3 nucleotide sequence: TGTGCCAGCAGCCCCATCATGGGACTAGCGGAAACAAGCTCCTACAATGAGCAGTTCTTC. Translating gives CASSPIMGLAETSSYNEQFF.

This rearrangement joins TRBV27 to TRBJ1-4; a possible D gene is TRBD1 (5 bases). There are 16 residues in the CDR3. Germline CDR1 and CDR2: MNHEY and SMNVEV (reference sequence). V dropped 5 bases and J dropped 7 bases, with 20 bases sitting between them. CDR3 protein: CASSPPGTLLGEKLFF. DNA of the CDR3: TGTGCCAGCAGTCCGCCCGGGACCCTTCTCGGTGAAAAACTGTTTTTT.

The V call is TRBV18, the J call TRBJ2-7; no definite D call. In germline, CDR1 is KGHSH, CDR2 LQKENI. V lost 4 bases to trimming and J lost 3 bases, with 10 bases between them. The CDR3 is 13 amino acids. CDR3 residues: CASSRTENYEQYV. The CDR3 nucleotides are TGTGCCAGCTCACGTACAGAGAACTACGAGCAGTACGTC.

The J gene is TRBJ2-7, the V gene TRBV20-1; 9 bases match TRBD2. The length of the CDR3 is 14 residues. Trimming cost V 0 bases and J 7 bases; bases outside gene matches: 7. Germline V gives CDR1 DFQATT, CDR2 SNEGSKA (reference sequence). CDR3 sequence reads: CSARDAGGPVEQYF. In nucleotides, the CDR3 is TGCAGTGCTAGAGATGCGGGAGGGCCTGTTGAGCAGTACTTC.

This clonotype was picked up a small number of times. The CDR3 DNA reads TGCGCCAGCAGTGCGGACAGGGGGCAAGAGACCCAGTACTTC. Encoded protein: CASSADRGQETQYF. The J gene is TRBJ2-5, the V gene TRBV10-2; 10 bases are a match to TRBD1. CDR3 length: 14 residues. V lost 4 bases and J lost 2; bases outside the gene matches: 1. Germline CDR1 and CDR2: WSHSY and SAAADI.

There are a few counts of this clonotype. This sequence joins TRBV29-1 and TRBJ2-7; 7 bases agree with TRBD1. The CDR3 runs 13 residues. CDR1 SQVTM and CDR2 ANQGSEA come from the germline V gene. With V trimmed by 4 bases and J by 5 bases, 8 bases remained unmatched. This chain's CDR3 is CSVALNQGDEQYV. In nucleotides, the CDR3 is TGCAGCGTTGCCCTAAACCAGGGGGACGAGCAGTACGTC.

The table lists this clonotype with a few counts. The chain uses TRBV20-1 and TRBJ2-1, with a weak D call TRBD2 (6 bases). V lost 3 bases and J 8 bases, leaving 20 bases between the germline ends. CDR1 DFQATT and CDR2 SNEGSKA come from the germline V gene (reference sequence). The CDR3 covers 15 residues. The CDR3, as DNA: TGCAGTGCTAGCCTCCCGACTGGGGCGGGGTATGAGCAGTTCTTC. As protein: CSASLPTGAGYEQFF.

This clonotype was seen a handful of times. This sequence joins TRBV11-2 and TRBJ2-1; 14 bases match TRBD2. This CDR3 comprises 17 residues. V trimming: 5 bases; J trimming: 4 bases; junction bases outside the gene matches: 7. Germline CDR1 and CDR2: SGHAT and FQNNGV. CDR3 loop: CASSKQGTSGGYNEQFF. The CDR3 coding sequence is TGTGCCAGCAGCAAACAAGGGACTAGCGGGGGATACAATGAGCAGTTCTTC.

This clonotype was counted between two and nine times. The chain couples TRBV6-1 to TRBJ1-1; TRBD1 is a possible D gene (5 bases). Trimming left V 6 bases short and J 4 bases short, with 18 bases between. Germline CDR1 MNHNS, CDR2 SASEGT. The CDR3 covers 15 residues. The CDR3: CASRFRGSGTTEAFF. The CDR3 region has the DNA TGTGCCAGCAGATTCCGAGGCAGTGGGACCACTGAAGCTTTCTTT.

This clonotype has just a few counts. J is TRBJ2-7 and V is TRBV7-3; TRBD2 matches 11 bases. The CDR3 runs to 14 residues. Germline trimming cut 5 bases from V and 7 bases from J; bases unmatched to any gene: 7. Germline CDR1 reads SGHTA; CDR2 reads FQGTGA. As DNA, the CDR3 is TGTGCCAGCAGCGAACTAGCGGGGGCCGGGGAGCAGTACTTC. This translates into CASSELAGAGEQYF.

The J gene is TRBJ2-3, the V gene TRBV7-2; D gene ambiguous. The CDR3 spans 14 residues. V was cut by 5 bases and J by 0 bases, with 9 bases left in between. Germline CDR1 and CDR2: SGHTA and FQGNSA. The DNA of the CDR3 is TGTGCCAGCAGCCCCGACCCTAGCACAGATACGCAGTATTTT. Translated, it gives CASSPDPSTDTQYF.

This chain joins TRBV10-3 and TRBJ2-1; 16 nucleotides match TRBD2. CDR3 length equals 18 residues. V trimming: 8 bases; J trimming: 8 bases; junction bases outside the gene matches: 15. Looked up from germline, CDR1 is ENHRY and CDR2 is SYGVKD. The CDR3 region has the DNA TGTGCCATCTGTCCCCTCGCCGGGACTAGCGGGGGGGCGGATGAGCAGTTCTTC. Protein sequence: CAICPLAGTSGGADEQFF.

The chain is built from TRBV12-3 or TRBV12-4 and TRBJ2-1, with D uncertain. This CDR3 contains 12 residues. Trimming cost V 5 bases and J 5 bases, with 7 bases left between them. The CDR3: CASSLEHNEQFF. The CDR3 region has the DNA TGTGCCAGCAGTCTCGAACACAATGAGCAGTTCTTC.

V is TRBV5-1 and J is TRBJ2-1; 13 bases map to TRBD2. V trimming: 3 bases; J trimming: 3 bases; junction bases outside the gene matches: 6. The CDR3 has 17 amino acids. Germline V gene sequence: CDR1 SGHRS, CDR2 YFSETQ. The CDR3 loop reads CASSWGGLAGRYNEQFF. In DNA form, the CDR3 reads TGCGCCAGCAGCTGGGGGGGACTAGCGGGGCGCTACAATGAGCAGTTCTTC.

This clonotype was detected a few times. DNA of the CDR3: TGTGCCAGCACCCTCTGCTCTGAAGCTTTCTTT. Protein product: CASTLCSEAFF. The chain employs TRBV21-1 and TRBJ1-1. TRBV21-1 is described as a pseudogene. The CDR3 spans 11 residues.

This clonotype was seen only a few times. The chain links TRBV12-3 or TRBV12-4 to TRBJ2-1; D is unresolved. V lost 2 bases to trimming and J lost 8 bases, with 7 bases between them. The length of the CDR3 is 12 residues. CDR3 loop: CASSLYGDEQFF. The CDR3 nucleotides read TGTGCCAGCAGTTTATACGGCGATGAGCAGTTCTTC.

The chain has TRBV6-4 and TRBJ2-1; no clear D. V was shortened by 5 bases and J by 2 bases, with 13 bases between the two germline ends. The CDR3 spans 15 residues. Germline CDR1 and CDR2: MRHNA and SNTAGT. The CDR3 nucleotides are TGTGCCAGCAGTTACTTAGCCGCTGCCTACAATGAGCAGTTCTTC. It encodes CASSYLAAAYNEQFF.

This clonotype was detected ten times or more. J is TRBJ1-1 and V is TRBV10-3; 8 nucleotides line up with TRBD1. The germline CDR1 and CDR2 sequences are ENHRY and SYGVKD. The CDR3 length is 20 residues. V lost 2 bases, J lost 0 bases, and 17 bases stayed unmatched. CDR3 protein: CAISEVGKDRVSEVNTEAFF. The CDR3 DNA reads TGTGCCATCAGTGAGGTTGGTAAGGACAGGGTGTCCGAAGTGAACACTGAAGCTTTCTTT.

This clonotype was detected ten times or more. The chain is built from TRBV5-1 and TRBJ2-3; D gene ambiguous. The CDR3 totals 13 residues. CDR1 SGHRS and CDR2 YFSETQ come from the germline V gene. Trimming removed 4 bases at V and 2 bases at J, with 8 bases between. The CDR3 region is CASSPLSTDTQYF. In DNA form, the CDR3 reads TGCGCCAGCAGCCCGCTTTCCACAGATACGCAGTATTTT.

The rearrangement links TRBV6-1 to TRBJ2-5, with TRBD2 identical over 8 bases. The CDR3 consists of 15 residues. Germline V gene lookup returns CDR1 MNHNS and CDR2 SASEGT. The V gene end was trimmed by 2 bases and the J gene end by 1 base; junction bases not matched to a gene: 3. CDR3 sequence reads: CASSELRGGQETQYF. CDR3 bases: TGTGCCAGCAGTGAACTCCGGGGGGGCCAAGAGACCCAGTACTTC.